A single sample is the source of the 12 T cell receptor beta chains below, sequenced in a study of blood T cell repertoires in COVID-19. The repertoire was sequenced with immunoSEQ multiplex PCR; TCRdb's copy has only in-frame clones and lacks some. The repertoire includes under 350,000 clones, around nine tenths of them detected once, and approximately 4.2% sits in the top ten. The source material was peripheral blood. Receptors originate from a man between 35 and 55 years old with acute or convalescent COVID-19.

The chain uses TRBV5-1 and TRBJ1-1; no reliable D call. CDR1 and CDR2 (germline): SGHRS, YFSETQ. There are 14 residues in the CDR3. V was trimmed by 7 bases and J by 0 bases, leaving 13 bases between them. CDR3 in amino acids: CASASQNMNTEAFF. The CDR3 bases are TGCGCCAGCGCATCTCAGAACATGAACACTGAAGCTTTCTTT.

J is TRBJ2-1 and V is TRBV7-8; tentatively, D is TRBD2 (6 bases). CDR1 is SGHVS, CDR2 FQNEAQ, per germline. Trimming left V 5 bases short and J 11 bases short, with 13 bases between. This CDR3 comprises 12 residues. The CDR3 DNA follows: TGTGCCAGCAGCCTTAGCGGCCTAAAGCAGTTCTTC. It encodes CASSLSGLKQFF. The full variable domain, completed using reference TRBV7-8 and TRBJ2-1, is GAGVSQSPRYKVAKRGQDVALRCDPISGHVSLFWYQQALGQGPEFLTYFQNEAQLDKSGLPSDRFFAERPEGSVSTLKIQRTQQEDSAVYLCASSLSGLKQFFGPGTRLTVL.

This clone was counted a few times. This chain uses TRBV7-8 with TRBJ2-7; 10 bases map to TRBD1. This CDR3 has 14 residues. The V segment lost 4 bases and the J segment 6 bases; nucleotides outside the gene matches: 6. Germline CDR1 is SGHVS and CDR2 is FQNEAQ. The CDR3 here is CASSWTGGEGEQYF. CDR3 nucleotide sequence: TGTGCCAGCAGCTGGACAGGGGGGGAAGGCGAGCAGTACTTC.

Only one count was recorded for this clone. The V call is TRBV3-1 (or the pseudogene TRBV3-2), the J call TRBJ2-3; D unresolved. CDR1 is LGHDT and CDR2 is YNNKEL in the germline V gene (reference sequence). V lost 4 bases to trimming and J lost 5 bases, with 4 bases between them. This CDR3 spans 11 amino acids. This CDR3 is CASSRLDTQYF. The DNA of the CDR3 is TGTGCCAGCAGCCGTCTAGATACGCAGTATTTT.

The chain joins TRBV5-1 to TRBJ1-3, with D possibly matching TRBD1 (6 bases). Germline-derived CDR1 and CDR2 are SGHRS and YFSETQ. The V end lost 2 bases, the J end lost 0 bases, and 18 bases lay between the germline ends. The CDR3 is 18 residues long. CDR3 coding DNA: TGCGCCAGCAGCTTCTCCAGAGGGGACAAGGGCTCTGGAAACACCATATATTTT. Amino acid sequence: CASSFSRGDKGSGNTIYF.

The count of this clone is one. The rearrangement uses TRBV7-5 and TRBJ1-2; the table's D call, TRBD1, has no DNA check behind it. TRBV7-5 is a recognized pseudogene. The CDR3 is 15 residues long. CDR3 region: CARSLVKDRVDGYTF. CDR3 sequence (DNA): TGTGCCAGAAGCTTAGTCAAGGACAGGGTCGATGGCTACACCTTC.

The table lists this clone with a few counts. The V gene is TRBV24-1, the J gene TRBJ1-5, with 7 positions matching TRBD1. Unmatched junction bases numbered 8, after V lost 4 bases and J lost 0 bases. Germline V gives CDR1 KGHDR, CDR2 SFDVKD. The CDR3 consists of 17 residues. The chain's CDR3 is CATSDSRDSYSNQPQHF. DNA of the CDR3: TGTGCCACCAGTGACTCCCGGGACAGTTATAGCAATCAGCCCCAGCATTTT.

The chain links TRBV7-8 to TRBJ2-2; 10 nucleotides line up with TRBD1. Germline-derived CDR1 and CDR2 are SGHVS and FQNEAQ. The trim removed 5 bases at V and 6 bases at J, leaving 3 bases unmatched. The CDR3 spans 14 residues. The CDR3 sequence is CASSLDRGAGELFF. CDR3 DNA: TGTGCCAGCAGCCTGGACAGGGGGGCCGGGGAGCTGTTTTTT.

This sequence joins TRBV5-6 and TRBJ2-1, with 7 bases that match TRBD1. This CDR3 contains 16 residues. Germline assignment: CDR1 SGHDT and CDR2 YYEEEE. Trimming took 3 bases from V and 7 from J; bases not matched to a gene: 13. The CDR3 protein is CASSSTRRGRPNEQFF. The CDR3 nucleotides are TGTGCCAGCAGCTCTACAAGAAGGGGGCGTCCGAATGAGCAGTTCTTC.

The genes are TRBV15 and TRBJ2-5; no clear D gene. Germline CDR1 is LNHNV and CDR2 is YYDKDF (reference sequence). V shed 1 base and J shed 2 bases, with 11 bases lying between them. There are 15 residues in the CDR3. CDR3 protein: CATSRVRWVQETQYF. DNA of the CDR3: TGTGCCACCAGCAGAGTGAGGTGGGTGCAAGAGACCCAGTACTTC.

The rearrangement links TRBV30 to TRBJ2-7; TRBD2 might be the D (7 bases). Trimming cost V 1 base and J 3 bases, with 10 bases left between them. CDR1 and CDR2 from the germline V gene are GTSNPN and SVGIG (reference sequence). This CDR3 is 13 amino acids long. The CDR3 is CAWSEGGLYEQYF. Here the CDR3 DNA reads TGTGCCTGGAGTGAGGGGGGGCTCTACGAGCAGTACTTC. Together with reference TRBV30 and TRBJ2-7, the CDR3 gives the full variable domain: SQTIHQWPATLVQPVGSPLSLECTVEGTSNPNLYWYRQAAGRGLQLLFYSVGIGQISSEVPQNLSASRPQDRQFILSSKKLLLSDSGFYLCAWSEGGLYEQYFGPGTRLTVT.

The genes are TRBV5-6 and TRBJ2-1; no clear D. Per the germline V gene, CDR1 is SGHDT and CDR2 is YYEEEE. The CDR3 consists of 13 residues. V was pared by 4 bases and J by 3 bases, with 8 bases between. CDR3 DNA sequence: TGTGCCAGCAGCCCGGCGGTCTACAATGAGCAGTTCTTC. This codes for CASSPAVYNEQFF.